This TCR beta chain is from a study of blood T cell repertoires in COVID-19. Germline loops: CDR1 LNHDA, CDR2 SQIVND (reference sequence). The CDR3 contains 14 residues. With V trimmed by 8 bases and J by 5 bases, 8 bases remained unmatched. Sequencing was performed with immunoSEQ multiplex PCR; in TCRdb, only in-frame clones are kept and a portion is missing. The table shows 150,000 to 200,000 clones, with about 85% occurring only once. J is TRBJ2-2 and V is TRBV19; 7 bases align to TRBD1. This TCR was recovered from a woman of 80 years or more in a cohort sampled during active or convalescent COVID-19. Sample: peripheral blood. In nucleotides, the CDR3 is TGTGCCAGTGAGGGGGCGCCGGGGACCGGGGAGCTGTTTTTT. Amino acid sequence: CASEGAPGTGELFF.